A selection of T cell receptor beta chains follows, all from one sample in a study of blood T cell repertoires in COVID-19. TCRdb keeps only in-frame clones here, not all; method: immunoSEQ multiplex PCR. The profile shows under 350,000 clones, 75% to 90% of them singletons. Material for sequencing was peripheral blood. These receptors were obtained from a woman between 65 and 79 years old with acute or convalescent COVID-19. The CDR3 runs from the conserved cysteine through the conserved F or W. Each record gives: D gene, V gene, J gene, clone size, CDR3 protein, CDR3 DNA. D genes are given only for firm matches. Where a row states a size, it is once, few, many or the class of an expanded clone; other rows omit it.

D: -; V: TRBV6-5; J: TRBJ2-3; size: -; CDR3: CASSYRGDTQYF; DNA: TGTGCCAGCAGTTACCGCGGAGATACGCAGTATTTT
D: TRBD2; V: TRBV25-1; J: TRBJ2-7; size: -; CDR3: CASSELGTSDEQYF; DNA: TGTGCCAGCAGTGAATTGGGGACTAGCGACGAGCAGTACTTC
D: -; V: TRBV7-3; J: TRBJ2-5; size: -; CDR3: CASSSDGKEETQYF; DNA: TGTGCCAGCAGCTCGGACGGGAAAGAAGAGACCCAGTACTTC
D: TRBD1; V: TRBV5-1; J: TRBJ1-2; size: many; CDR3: CASSSYTGGYGYTF; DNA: TGCGCCAGCAGCTCCTACACAGGGGGCTATGGCTACACCTTC
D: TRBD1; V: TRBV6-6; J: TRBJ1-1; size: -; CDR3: CASRTGPSTEAFF; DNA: TGTGCCAGCAGGACAGGGCCGAGCACTGAAGCTTTCTTT
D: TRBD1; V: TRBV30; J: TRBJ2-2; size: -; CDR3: CAWSGQGLNTGELFF; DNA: TGTGCCTGGAGTGGACAGGGATTAAACACCGGGGAGCTGTTTTTT
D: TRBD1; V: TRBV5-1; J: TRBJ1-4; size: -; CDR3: CASSRDREPNEKLFF; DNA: TGCGCCAGCAGCCGGGACAGGGAGCCTAATGAAAAACTGTTTTTT
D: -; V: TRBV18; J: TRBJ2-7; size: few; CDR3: CASSRDTKGEQYF; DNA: TGTGCCAGCTCACGGGACACCAAGGGAGAGCAGTACTTC
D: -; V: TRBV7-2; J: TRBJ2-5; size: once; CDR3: CASSPASYGWETQYF; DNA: TGTGCCAGCAGCCCTGCCAGCTACGGGTGGGAGACCCAGTACTTC
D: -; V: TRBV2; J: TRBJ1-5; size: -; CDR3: CASSETIQGQPQHF; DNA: TGTGCCAGCAGTGAAACTATACAGGGCCAGCCCCAGCATTTT
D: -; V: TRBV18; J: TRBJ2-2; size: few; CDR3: CASSPLQGNTGELFF; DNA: TGTGCCAGCTCACCACTGCAGGGTAACACCGGGGAGCTGTTTTTT
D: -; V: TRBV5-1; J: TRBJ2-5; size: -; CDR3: CASSLRVGGVQETQYF; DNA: TGCGCCAGCAGCTTGAGGGTAGGGGGGGTCCAAGAGACCCAGTACTTC
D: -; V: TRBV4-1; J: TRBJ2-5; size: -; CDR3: CASSQTGQQETQYF; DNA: TGCGCCAGCAGCCAAACAGGACAACAAGAGACCCAGTACTTC
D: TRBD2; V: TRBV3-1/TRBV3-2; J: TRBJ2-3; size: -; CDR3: CASSERGPSTDTQYF; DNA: TGTGCCAGCAGCGAGCGGGGACCTAGCACAGATACGCAGTATTTT
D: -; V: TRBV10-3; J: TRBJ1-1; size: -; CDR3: CAISDAGSLNTEAFF; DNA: TGTGCCATCAGTGACGCCGGGAGCCTTAACACTGAAGCTTTCTTT
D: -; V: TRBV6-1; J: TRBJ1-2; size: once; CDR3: CASSDRSGYGYTF; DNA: TGTGCCAGCAGTGACCGGAGTGGCTATGGCTACACCTTC
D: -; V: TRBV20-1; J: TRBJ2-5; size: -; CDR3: CSAIGLETQYF; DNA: TGCAGTGCTATTGGACTAGAGACCCAGTACTTC
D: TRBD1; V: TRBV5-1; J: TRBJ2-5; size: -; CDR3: CASSLYGSDREYF; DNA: TGCGCCAGCAGCTTGTACGGTTCGGACAGGGAGTACTTC
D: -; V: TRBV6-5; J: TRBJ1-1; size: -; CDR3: CASSPGSGMNTEAFF; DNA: TGTGCCAGCAGTCCCGGGTCCGGGATGAACACTGAAGCTTTCTTT
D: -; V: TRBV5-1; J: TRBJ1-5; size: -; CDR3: CASSPTGGNQPQHF; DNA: TGCGCCAGCAGCCCGACAGGAGGAAATCAGCCCCAGCATTTT
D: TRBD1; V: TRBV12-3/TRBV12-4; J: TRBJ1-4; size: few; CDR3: CASARRDRGVLFF; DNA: TGTGCCTCAGCAAGGAGGGACAGGGGAGTACTGTTTTTT
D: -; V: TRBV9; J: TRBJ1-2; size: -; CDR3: CASSVAQGGYGYTF; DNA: TGTGCCAGCAGCGTAGCCCAGGGAGGCTATGGCTACACCTTC
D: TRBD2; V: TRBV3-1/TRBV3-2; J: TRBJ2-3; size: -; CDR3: CASSQGTGGQDTQYF; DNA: TGTGCCAGCAGCCAAGGGACGGGGGGGCAAGATACGCAGTATTTT
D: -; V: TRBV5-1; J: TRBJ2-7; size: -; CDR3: CASSLRIGGGQAEQYF; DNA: TGCGCCAGCAGCTTGAGAATCGGTGGTGGTCAGGCCGAGCAGTACTTC
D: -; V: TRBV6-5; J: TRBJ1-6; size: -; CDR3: CASSPDGRNSPLHF; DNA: TGTGCCAGCAGCCCCGACGGGAGGAATTCACCCCTCCACTTT
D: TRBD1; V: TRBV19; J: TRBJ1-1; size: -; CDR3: CASSFRQGGPEAFF; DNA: TGTGCCAGTAGTTTCCGACAGGGTGGCCCTGAAGCTTTCTTT
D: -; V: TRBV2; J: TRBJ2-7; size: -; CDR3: CASSENRDSRYEQYF; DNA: TGTGCCAGCAGTGAGAATAGGGACTCCCGCTACGAGCAGTACTTC
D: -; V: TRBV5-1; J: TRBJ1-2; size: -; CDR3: CASSLSTWGPPTGDGYTF; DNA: TGCGCCAGCAGCTTGTCCACGTGGGGGCCCCCGACCGGTGATGGCTACACCTTC
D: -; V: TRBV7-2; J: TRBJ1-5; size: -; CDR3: CASSLTTGSNQPQHF; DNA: TGTGCCAGCAGCCTAACAACAGGGAGCAATCAGCCCCAGCATTTT
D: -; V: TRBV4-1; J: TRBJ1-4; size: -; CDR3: CASTLGPRGEKLFF; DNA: TGCGCCAGCACCCTGGGTCCTCGGGGGGAAAAACTGTTTTTT
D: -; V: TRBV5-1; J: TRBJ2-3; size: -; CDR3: CASRVEGGLNTQYF; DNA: TGCGCCAGCAGAGTGGAGGGAGGCCTTAATACGCAGTATTTT
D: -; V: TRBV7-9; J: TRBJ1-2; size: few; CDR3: CASSSGLYGYTF; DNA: TGTGCCAGCAGCTCAGGACTGTATGGCTACACCTTC